A single sample gave rise to the 20 T cell receptor beta chains below, sequenced in a study of beta chain features in type 1 diabetes. Study-wide findings and caveats: A moderate, significant TCRB CDR3 shortening appeared in type 1 diabetes across four CD4+ subsets.

Expressed TCRB transcripts were sequenced because the entire RNA isolate underwent reverse transcription. Method: immunoSEQ multiplex PCR; TCRdb's copy keeps in-frame clones and lacks some. This table has 300,000 to 400,000 clones, about a tenth appearing once. No cognate antigen is known for these TCRs. Sequencing used central memory CD4+ T cells from blood. These receptors all stem from a man aged 25 to 40 with type 1 diabetes.

This clone was found a few times. Since a much larger clone is just one base distant, this may be a read error. This sequence joins TRBV7-6 and TRBJ1-3; the match to TRBD1 covers 7 bases. The junction had 0 bases not matched to a gene; V was cut back by 2 bases and J by 2 bases. Germline CDR1 reads SGHVS; CDR2 reads FNYEAQ. This CDR3 comprises 14 residues. The CDR3 DNA follows: TGTGCCAGCAGCTTACAGGGGGCTGGAAACACCATATATTTT. Encoded protein: CASSLQGAGNTIYF.

The chain couples TRBV7-2 to TRBJ2-5, with no clear D. CDR1 is SGHTA and CDR2 is FQGNSA in the germline V gene. The CDR3 consists of 14 residues. V was clipped by 3 bases and J by 5 bases, with 13 bases between them. CDR3 loop: CASSFGFQRETQYF. CDR3 nucleotides: TGTGCCAGCAGCTTCGGTTTCCAGAGGGAGACCCAGTACTTC.

The chain uses TRBV2 and TRBJ2-2, with 8 nucleotides matching TRBD2. Per the germline V gene, CDR1 is SNHLY and CDR2 is FYNNEI. CDR3 length: 16 amino acids. V lost 7 bases, J lost 5 bases, and 12 bases stayed unmatched. CDR3 nucleotide sequence: TGTGCCAGCACTACACATAGCGGGGTGACGACCGGGGAGCTGTTTTTT. It translates to CASTTHSGVTTGELFF.

The sample holds a few counts of this clone. This chain links TRBV30 with TRBJ2-7, with unresolved D. The CDR3 is 13 residues long. CDR1 and CDR2 (germline): GTSNPN, SVGIG (reference sequence). V gave up 0 bases and J gave up 7 bases, with 13 bases separating them. CDR3 sequence (DNA): TGTGCCTGGAGTGTACGGGTAGTGGGGGAGCAGTACTTC. This translates into CAWSVRVVGEQYF.

The gene calls are TRBV5-6 and TRBJ2-2, with D possibly being TRBD1 (6 bases). This CDR3 region has 14 residues. The V gene's germline CDR1 is SGHDT and CDR2 YYEEEE. V lost 0 bases, J lost 6 bases, and 9 bases lay in between. The CDR3 bases are TGTGCCAGCAGCTTGGAACAGGGTGCCGGGGAGCTGTTTTTT. Its translation is CASSLEQGAGELFF.

The sample holds a few counts of this clone. The chain couples TRBV28 to TRBJ1-3; perhaps TRBD1 as D (5 bases). This CDR3 spans 14 amino acids. Germline loops: CDR1 MDHEN, CDR2 SYDVKM. V was cut by 7 bases and J by 3 bases, with 13 bases left in between. CDR3 in DNA: TGTGCCAGCAATTCTCAGGGAAGTGGAAACACCATATATTTT. It is translated as CASNSQGSGNTIYF.

This chain connects TRBV6-6 to TRBJ2-3; possible D gene TRBD1, 6 bases. The V gene lost 0 bases and the J gene lost 4 bases, with 11 bases spanning the gap. In germline, CDR1 is MNHNY, CDR2 SVGAGI (reference sequence). This CDR3 has 15 amino acids. The CDR3 region has the DNA TGTGCCAGCAGTTACTCACAGGGTCCCGCAGATACGCAGTATTTT. Protein: CASSYSQGPADTQYF.

V is TRBV2 and J is TRBJ1-6; no reliable D call. Trimming stripped 3 bases from V and 5 bases from J, with 8 bases between. Germline assignment: CDR1 SNHLY and CDR2 FYNNEI. The CDR3 contains 14 residues. Here the CDR3 reads CASSDEGDNSPLHF. The CDR3 DNA follows: TGTGCCAGCAGTGACGAGGGAGATAATTCACCCCTCCACTTT.

A remark on this clone: The same CDR3 is also encoded by other DNA sequences in this sample. The chain carries TRBV19 and TRBJ1-1; D gene ambiguous. The CDR3 is made up of 13 amino acids. Trimming took 0 bases from V and 1 from J, leaving 3 bases between them. CDR1 and CDR2 from the germline V gene are LNHDA and SQIVND (reference sequence). CDR3 DNA sequence: TGTGCCAGTAGTATAGAACAGAACACTGAAGCTTTCTTT. It codes for CASSIEQNTEAFF.

This clone was detected only a few times. The CDR3 DNA follows: TGTGCCAGCCGGGGTCTAGGAAATTACGAGCAGTACTTC. Translated, it gives CASRGLGNYEQYF. This chain joins TRBV18 and TRBJ2-7; D might be TRBD2 (5 bases). Germline values: CDR1 KGHSH, CDR2 LQKENI. Deletions cut 8 bases from V and 4 bases from J, with 15 bases between. The CDR3 covers 13 residues.

The chain joins TRBV19 to TRBJ2-7; D remains unclear. Germline V gene sequence: CDR1 LNHDA, CDR2 SQIVND (reference sequence). The CDR3 totals 13 residues. V was pared by 4 bases and J by 6 bases, with 13 bases between. CDR3 protein: CASSTERKTEQYF. The CDR3 DNA is TGTGCCAGTAGTACGGAGAGGAAAACCGAGCAGTACTTC. Full variable domain (remainder filled in from reference TRBV19 and TRBJ2-7): DGGITQSPKYLFRKEGQNVTLSCEQNLNHDAMYWYRQDPGQGLRLIYYSQIVNDFQKGDIAEGYSVSREKKESFPLTVTSAQKNPTAFYLCASSTERKTEQYFGPGTRLTVT.

This clone was seen at least ten times. The chain joins TRBV4-3 to TRBJ2-6; D unresolved. The V gene lost 1 base and the J gene lost 2 bases, with 6 bases spanning the gap. The germline V gene encodes CDR1 LGHNA and CDR2 YSLEER. CDR3 length equals 15 residues. CDR3 sequence reads: CASSQVAAGANVLTF. The CDR3 region has the DNA TGCGCCAGCAGCCAAGTGGCAGCTGGGGCCAACGTCCTGACTTTC.

This sequence joins TRBV5-6 and TRBJ1-2; D perhaps matches TRBD1 (5 bases). The germline V gene encodes CDR1 SGHDT and CDR2 YYEEEE. V was shortened by 0 bases and J by 7 bases, with 10 bases between the two germline ends. The CDR3 is 13 amino acids. CDR3 sequence (DNA): TGTGCCAGCAGCTTGGGGGGCCTCGGTGGCTACACCTTC. It translates to CASSLGGLGGYTF.

J is TRBJ1-2 and V is TRBV2; 8 positions agree with TRBD1. This CDR3 contains 16 residues. CDR1 SNHLY and CDR2 FYNNEI come from the germline V gene. The J segment lost 1 base and the V segment lost 3 bases, leaving 7 bases of the junction unmatched. The CDR3 here is CASSDPGTGFNYGYTF. For the CDR3, the DNA is TGTGCCAGCAGTGACCCCGGGACAGGCTTTAACTATGGCTACACCTTC.

The chain combines TRBV2 with TRBJ2-1; TRBD2 agrees at 7 bases. In germline, CDR1 is SNHLY, CDR2 FYNNEI. Trimming took 7 bases from V and 5 from J; bases not matched to a gene: 5. This CDR3 contains 13 residues. Here the CDR3 reads CASKSGANNEQFF. The CDR3 region has the DNA TGTGCCAGCAAGAGCGGGGCGAACAATGAGCAGTTCTTC.

The gene calls are TRBV5-1 and TRBJ1-3; the D gene is possibly TRBD1 (6 bases). CDR1 SGHRS and CDR2 YFSETQ come from the germline V gene. CDR3 length equals 16 residues. Trimming stripped 4 bases from V and 0 bases from J, with 14 bases between. For the CDR3, the DNA is TGCGCCAGCAGCCTCGACAGGACAAGCTCTGGAAACACCATATATTTT. Residues: CASSLDRTSSGNTIYF.

The table lists this clone with a few counts. The chain employs TRBV7-2 and TRBJ2-5; 8 bases are shared with TRBD2. This CDR3 has 16 residues. V lost 0 bases to trimming and J lost 2 bases; unmatched junction nucleotides: 5. Germline V CDR1 and CDR2: SGHTA, FQGNSA. The CDR3 reads CASSLAGASGQETQYF. In DNA, the CDR3 is TGTGCCAGCAGCTTAGCTGGGGCTAGCGGGCAAGAGACCCAGTACTTC.

This clone was picked up a small number of times. J is TRBJ2-7 and V is TRBV2; D not resolved. Between the trimmed V and J ends, which lost 7 bases and 2 bases, there was a span of 9 bases. The CDR3 is 12 residues long. Germline assignment: CDR1 SNHLY and CDR2 FYNNEI. CDR3 DNA sequence: TGTGCCAGCATTGTCACCCCCTACGAGCAGTACTTC. Translation: CASIVTPYEQYF.

This sequence joins TRBV4-1 and TRBJ2-3, with a weak D call TRBD2 (5 bases). Trimming shortened V by 0 bases and J by 3 bases, and 13 bases separated the two germline ends. Looked up from germline, CDR1 is MGHRA and CDR2 is YSYEKL. CDR3 size: 16 residues. In DNA form, the CDR3 reads TGCGCCAGCAGCCAAGATCGGAATAGCGCGACAGATACGCAGTATTTT. Its protein is CASSQDRNSATDTQYF.

This clone has more than one count but fewer than ten. V and J are TRBV5-6 and TRBJ2-1; no reliable D call. The V end lost 6 bases, the J end lost 9 bases, and 19 bases lay between the germline ends. CDR1 SGHDT and CDR2 YYEEEE come from the germline V gene. The CDR3 is 14 residues long. DNA for the CDR3: TGTGCCAGCATCCGGGTGGGGTATTCGGGTGAGCAGTTCTTC. This encodes CASIRVGYSGEQFF. Together with reference TRBV5-6 and TRBJ2-1, the CDR3 gives the full variable domain: DAGVTQSPTHLIKTRGQQVTLRCSPKSGHDTVSWYQQALGQGPQFIFQYYEEEERQRGNFPDRFSGHQFPNYSSELNVNALLLGDSALYLCASIRVGYSGEQFFGPGTRLTVL.